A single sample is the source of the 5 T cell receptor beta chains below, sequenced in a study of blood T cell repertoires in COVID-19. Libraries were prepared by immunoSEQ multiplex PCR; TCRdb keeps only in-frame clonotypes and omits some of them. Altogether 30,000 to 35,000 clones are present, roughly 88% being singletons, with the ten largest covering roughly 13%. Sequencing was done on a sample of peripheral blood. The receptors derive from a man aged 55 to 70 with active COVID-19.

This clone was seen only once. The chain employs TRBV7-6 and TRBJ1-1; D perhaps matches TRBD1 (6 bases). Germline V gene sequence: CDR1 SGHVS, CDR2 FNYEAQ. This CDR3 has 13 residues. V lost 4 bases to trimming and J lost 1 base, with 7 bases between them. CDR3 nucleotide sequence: TGTGCCAGCAGCTCGGACAGGAACACTGAAGCTTTCTTT. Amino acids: CASSSDRNTEAFF.

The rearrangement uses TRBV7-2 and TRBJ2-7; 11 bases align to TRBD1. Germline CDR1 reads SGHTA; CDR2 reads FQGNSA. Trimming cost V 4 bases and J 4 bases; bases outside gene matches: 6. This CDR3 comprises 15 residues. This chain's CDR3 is CASSSEGDRGYEQYF. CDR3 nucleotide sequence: TGTGCCAGCAGCTCTGAAGGGGACAGGGGGTACGAGCAGTACTTC.

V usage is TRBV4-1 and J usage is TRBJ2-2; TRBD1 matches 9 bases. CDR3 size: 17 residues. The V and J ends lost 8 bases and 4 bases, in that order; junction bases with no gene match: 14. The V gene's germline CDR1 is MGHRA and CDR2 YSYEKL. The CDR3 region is CASSQYTGGPITGELFF. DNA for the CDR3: TGCGCCAGCTCCCAATACACAGGGGGCCCTATCACCGGGGAGCTGTTTTTT.

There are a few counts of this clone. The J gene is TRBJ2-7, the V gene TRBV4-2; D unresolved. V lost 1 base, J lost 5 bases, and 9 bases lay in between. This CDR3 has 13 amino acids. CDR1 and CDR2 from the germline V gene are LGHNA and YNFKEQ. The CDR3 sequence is CASSQALADEQYF. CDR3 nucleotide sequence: TGTGCCAGCAGCCAAGCTCTGGCGGACGAGCAGTACTTC.

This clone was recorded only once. The CDR3 is CASSAPAAGGPLDEQFF. CDR3 coding DNA: TGCGCCAGCAGCGCCCCCGCGGCGGGAGGCCCCCTAGATGAGCAGTTCTTC. The gene calls are TRBV10-1 and TRBJ2-1; TRBD2 agrees at 8 bases. Germline-derived CDR1 and CDR2 are WNHNN and SYGVQD (reference sequence). CDR3 length: 17 residues. V trimming: 6 bases; J trimming: 8 bases; junction bases outside the gene matches: 18.